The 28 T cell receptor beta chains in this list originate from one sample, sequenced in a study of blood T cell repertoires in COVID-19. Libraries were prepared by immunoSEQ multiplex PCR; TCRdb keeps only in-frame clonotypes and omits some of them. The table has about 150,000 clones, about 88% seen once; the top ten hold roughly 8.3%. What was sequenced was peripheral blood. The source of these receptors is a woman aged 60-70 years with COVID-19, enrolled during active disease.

CDR3 sequence (DNA): TGTGCCAGTAGCTTTGGAGGGCCGGGTAGCAATCAGCCCCAGCATTTT. This gives the protein CASSFGGPGSNQPQHF. This chain joins TRBV19 and TRBJ1-5; D gene ambiguous. The CDR3 extends over 16 amino acids. Trimming removed 6 bases from V and 0 bases from J, with 15 bases in between. Germline values: CDR1 LNHDA, CDR2 SQIVND (reference sequence).

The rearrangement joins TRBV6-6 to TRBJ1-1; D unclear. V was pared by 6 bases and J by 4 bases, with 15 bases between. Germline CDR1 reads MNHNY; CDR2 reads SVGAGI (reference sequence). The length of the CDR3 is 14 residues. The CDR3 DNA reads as TGTGCCAGCAGACCCTCGACGAGGTTCACTGAAGCTTTCTTT. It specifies CASRPSTRFTEAFF.

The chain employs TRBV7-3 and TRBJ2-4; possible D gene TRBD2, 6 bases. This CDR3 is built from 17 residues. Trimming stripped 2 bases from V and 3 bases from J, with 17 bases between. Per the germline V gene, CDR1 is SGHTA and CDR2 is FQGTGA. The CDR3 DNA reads TGTGCCAGCAGCTTACATCCCGAACAAGCGGGCAAAAACATTCAGTACTTC. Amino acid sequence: CASSLHPEQAGKNIQYF.

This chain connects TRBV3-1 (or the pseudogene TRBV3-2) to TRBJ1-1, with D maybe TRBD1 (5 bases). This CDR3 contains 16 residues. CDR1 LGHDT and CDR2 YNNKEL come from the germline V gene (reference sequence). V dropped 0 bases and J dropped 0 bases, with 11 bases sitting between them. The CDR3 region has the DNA TGTGCCAGCAGCCAAGATAGGGGTATCATGAACACTGAAGCTTTCTTT. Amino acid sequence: CASSQDRGIMNTEAFF.

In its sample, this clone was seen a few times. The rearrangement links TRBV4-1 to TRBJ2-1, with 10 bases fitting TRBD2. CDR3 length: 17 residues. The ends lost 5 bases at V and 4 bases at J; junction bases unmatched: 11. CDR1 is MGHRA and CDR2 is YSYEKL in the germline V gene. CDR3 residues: CASSFQSSGSWYNEQFF. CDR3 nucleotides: TGCGCCAGCAGCTTCCAATCTAGCGGGAGTTGGTACAATGAGCAGTTCTTC.

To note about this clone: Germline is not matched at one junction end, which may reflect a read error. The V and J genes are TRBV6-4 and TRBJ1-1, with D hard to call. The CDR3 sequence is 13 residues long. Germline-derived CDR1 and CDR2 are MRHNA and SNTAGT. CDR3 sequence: CASRDSANTEAFF. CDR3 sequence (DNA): TGTGCCAGCAGGGACTCAGCGAACACTGAAGCTTTCTTT.

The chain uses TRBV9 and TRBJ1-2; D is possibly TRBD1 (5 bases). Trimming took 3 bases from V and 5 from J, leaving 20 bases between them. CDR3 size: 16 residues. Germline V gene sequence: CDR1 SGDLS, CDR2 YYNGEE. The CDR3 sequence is CASSGRPGSRGYGYTF. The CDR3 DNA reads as TGTGCCAGCAGCGGACGCCCGGGCAGTCGGGGGTATGGCTACACCTTC. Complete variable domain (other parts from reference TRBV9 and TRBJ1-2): DSGVTQTPKHLITATGQRVTLRCSPRSGDLSVYWYQQSLDQGLQFLIQYYNGEERAKGNILERFSAQQFPDLHSELNLSSLELGDSALYFCASSGRPGSRGYGYTFGSGTRLTVV.

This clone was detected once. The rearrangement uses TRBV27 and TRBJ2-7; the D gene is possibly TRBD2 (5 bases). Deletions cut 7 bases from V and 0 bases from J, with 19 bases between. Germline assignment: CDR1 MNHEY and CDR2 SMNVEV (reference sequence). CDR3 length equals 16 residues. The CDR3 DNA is TGTGCCAGCACCTCATTACGGAGAGGGAGCTCCTACGAGCAGTACTTC. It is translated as CASTSLRRGSSYEQYF.

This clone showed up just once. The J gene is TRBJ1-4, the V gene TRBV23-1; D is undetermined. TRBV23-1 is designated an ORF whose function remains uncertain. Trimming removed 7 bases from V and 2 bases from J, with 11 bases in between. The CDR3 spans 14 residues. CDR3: CASIPGLTNEKLFF. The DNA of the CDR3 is TGCGCCAGCATCCCCGGACTGACTAATGAAAAACTGTTTTTT.

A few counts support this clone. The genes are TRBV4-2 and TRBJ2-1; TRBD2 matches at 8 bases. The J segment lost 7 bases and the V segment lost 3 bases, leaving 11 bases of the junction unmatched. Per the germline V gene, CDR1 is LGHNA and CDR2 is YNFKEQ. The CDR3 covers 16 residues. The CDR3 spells CASSQVGKAGDNEQFF. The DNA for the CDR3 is TGTGCCAGCAGCCAGGTTGGCAAAGCGGGAGATAATGAGCAGTTCTTC.

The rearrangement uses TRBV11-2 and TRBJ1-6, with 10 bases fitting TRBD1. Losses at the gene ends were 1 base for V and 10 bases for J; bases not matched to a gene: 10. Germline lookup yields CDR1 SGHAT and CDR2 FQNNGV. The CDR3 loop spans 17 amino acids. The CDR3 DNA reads TGTGCCAGCAGCTTAGCGGGACAGGGGAGATTAAACTCACCCCTCCACTTT. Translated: CASSLAGQGRLNSPLHF.

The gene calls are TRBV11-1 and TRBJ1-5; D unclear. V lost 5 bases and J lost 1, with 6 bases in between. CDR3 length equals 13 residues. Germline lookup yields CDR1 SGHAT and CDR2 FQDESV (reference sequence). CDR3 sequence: CASSHTSNQPQHF. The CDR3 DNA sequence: TGTGCCAGCAGCCACACCAGCAATCAGCCCCAGCATTTT.

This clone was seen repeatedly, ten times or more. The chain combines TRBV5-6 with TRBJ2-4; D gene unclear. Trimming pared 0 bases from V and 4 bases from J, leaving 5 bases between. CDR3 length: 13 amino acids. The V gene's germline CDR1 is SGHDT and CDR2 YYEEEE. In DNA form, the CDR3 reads TGTGCCAGCAGCTTGGTCAGTAAAAACATTCAGTACTTC. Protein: CASSLVSKNIQYF.

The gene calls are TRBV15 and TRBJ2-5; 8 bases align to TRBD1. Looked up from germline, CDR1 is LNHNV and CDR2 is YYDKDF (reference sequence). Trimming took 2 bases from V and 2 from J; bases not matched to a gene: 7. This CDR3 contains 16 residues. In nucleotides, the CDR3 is TGTGCCACCAGCAGACTGGGGACAGGCCAGCAAGAGACCCAGTACTTC. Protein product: CATSRLGTGQQETQYF.

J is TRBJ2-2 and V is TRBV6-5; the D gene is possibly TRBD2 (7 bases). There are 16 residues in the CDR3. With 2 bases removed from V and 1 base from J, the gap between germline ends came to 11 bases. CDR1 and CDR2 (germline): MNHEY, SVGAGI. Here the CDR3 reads CASSYRGGQNTGELFF. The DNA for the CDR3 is TGTGCCAGCAGTTACCGCGGGGGACAGAACACCGGGGAGCTGTTTTTT.

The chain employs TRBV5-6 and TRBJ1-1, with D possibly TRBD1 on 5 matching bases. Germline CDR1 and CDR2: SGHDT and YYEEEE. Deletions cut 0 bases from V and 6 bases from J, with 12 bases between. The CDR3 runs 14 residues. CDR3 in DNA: TGTGCCAGCAGCTTGGCCGGGCAGGGTCCTGAAGCTTTCTTT. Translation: CASSLAGQGPEAFF.

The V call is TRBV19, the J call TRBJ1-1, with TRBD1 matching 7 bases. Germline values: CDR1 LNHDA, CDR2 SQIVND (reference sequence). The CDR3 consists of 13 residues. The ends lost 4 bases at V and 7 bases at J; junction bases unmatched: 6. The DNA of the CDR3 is TGTGCCAGTAGTACTCACAGGGGCGGTGAAGCTTTCTTT. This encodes CASSTHRGGEAFF.

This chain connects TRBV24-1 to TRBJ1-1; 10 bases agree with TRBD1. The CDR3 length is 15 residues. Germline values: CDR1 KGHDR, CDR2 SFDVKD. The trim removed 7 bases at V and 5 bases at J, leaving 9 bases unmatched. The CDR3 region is CATRSAGTGETEAFF. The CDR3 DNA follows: TGTGCCACCAGGTCGGCCGGGACAGGGGAGACTGAAGCTTTCTTT.

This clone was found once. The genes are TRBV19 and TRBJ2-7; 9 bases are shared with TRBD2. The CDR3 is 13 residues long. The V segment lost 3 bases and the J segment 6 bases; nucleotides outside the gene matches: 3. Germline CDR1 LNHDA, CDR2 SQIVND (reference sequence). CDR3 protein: CASSIQRGAEQYV. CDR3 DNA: TGTGCCAGTAGTATCCAGCGGGGGGCCGAGCAGTACGTC.

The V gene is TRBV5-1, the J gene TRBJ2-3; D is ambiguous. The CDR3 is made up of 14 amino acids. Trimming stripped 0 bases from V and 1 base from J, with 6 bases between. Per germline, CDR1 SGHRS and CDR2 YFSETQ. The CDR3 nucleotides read TGCGCCAGCAGCTTGGGTTCTGGCACAGATACGCAGTATTTT. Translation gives CASSLGSGTDTQYF.

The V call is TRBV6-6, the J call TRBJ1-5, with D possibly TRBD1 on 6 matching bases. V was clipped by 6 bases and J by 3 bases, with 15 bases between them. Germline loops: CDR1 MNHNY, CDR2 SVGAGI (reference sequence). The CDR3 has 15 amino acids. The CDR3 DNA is TGTGCCAGCAGGGTAGCCGGGACATACAATCAGCCCCAGCATTTT. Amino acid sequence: CASRVAGTYNQPQHF.

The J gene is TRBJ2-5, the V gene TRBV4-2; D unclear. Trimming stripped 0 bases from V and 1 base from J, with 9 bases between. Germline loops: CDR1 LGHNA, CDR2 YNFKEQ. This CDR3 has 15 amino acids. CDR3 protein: CASSQERRLQETQYF. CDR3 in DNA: TGTGCCAGCAGCCAAGAGAGGCGGCTCCAAGAGACCCAGTACTTC.

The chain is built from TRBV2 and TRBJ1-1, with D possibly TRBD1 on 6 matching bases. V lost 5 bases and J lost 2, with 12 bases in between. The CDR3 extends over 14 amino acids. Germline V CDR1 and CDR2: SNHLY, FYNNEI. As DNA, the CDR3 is TGTGCCAGCAGTACTCAGGGGCTTAACACTGAAGCTTTCTTT. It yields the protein CASSTQGLNTEAFF. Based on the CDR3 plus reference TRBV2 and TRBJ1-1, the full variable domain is EPEVTQTPSHQVTQMGQEVILRCVPISNHLYFYWYRQILGQKVEFLVSFYNNEISEKSEIFDDQFSVERPDGSNFTLKIRSTKLEDSAMYFCASSTQGLNTEAFFGQGTRLTVV.

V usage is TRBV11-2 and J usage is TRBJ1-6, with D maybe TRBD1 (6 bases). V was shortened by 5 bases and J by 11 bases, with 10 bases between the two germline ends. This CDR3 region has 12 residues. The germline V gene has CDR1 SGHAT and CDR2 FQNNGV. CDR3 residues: CASSPGVPPLHF. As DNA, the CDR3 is TGTGCCAGCAGCCCAGGGGTTCCACCCCTCCACTTT.

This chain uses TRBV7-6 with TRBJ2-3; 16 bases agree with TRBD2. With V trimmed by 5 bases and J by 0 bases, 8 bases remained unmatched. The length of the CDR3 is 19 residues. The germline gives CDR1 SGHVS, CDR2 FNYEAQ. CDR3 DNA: TGTGCCAGCAGCCAAAAGGGACTAGCGGGGGGGACTAGCACAGATACGCAGTATTTT. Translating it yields CASSQKGLAGGTSTDTQYF.

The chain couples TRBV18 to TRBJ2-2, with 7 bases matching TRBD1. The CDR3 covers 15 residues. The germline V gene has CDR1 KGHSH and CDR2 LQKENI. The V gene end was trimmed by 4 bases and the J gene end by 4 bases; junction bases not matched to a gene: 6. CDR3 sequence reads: CASSLRDRSTGELFF. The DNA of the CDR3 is TGTGCCAGCTCACTCCGGGACAGAAGCACCGGGGAGCTGTTTTTT.

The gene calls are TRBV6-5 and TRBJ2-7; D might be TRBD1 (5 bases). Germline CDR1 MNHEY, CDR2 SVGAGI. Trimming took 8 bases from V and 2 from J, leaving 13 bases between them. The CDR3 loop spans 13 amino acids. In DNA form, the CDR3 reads TGTGCCAGCCAGGGTACAGAAACCTACGAGCAGTACTTC. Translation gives CASQGTETYEQYF.

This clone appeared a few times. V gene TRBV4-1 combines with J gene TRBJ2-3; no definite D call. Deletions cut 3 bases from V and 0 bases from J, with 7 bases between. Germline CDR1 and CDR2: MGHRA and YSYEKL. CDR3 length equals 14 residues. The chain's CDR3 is CASSQSGSTDTQYF. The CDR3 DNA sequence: TGCGCCAGCAGCCAGTCGGGTAGCACAGATACGCAGTATTTT.